Sequencing of this TCR beta chain was carried out in a study of blood T cell repertoires in COVID-19 (dated by TCRdb to the early 2020s). For the study in its entirety: Samples covering the acute and convalescent phases of COVID-19 were provided by collaborators in the United States, Italy and Spain. Where available, HLA class I and class II types were obtained from metadata supplied by the sample provider rather than from assay-based typing. The samples were drawn from two sources: the first 160 participants of the ongoing ImmuneRACE study, and 950 to 1,500 subjects contributed by 6 global collaborators. The prospective study material was composed of cDNA or gDNA derived from T cells, B-cell-depleted T cells, or PBMCs. The repertoires were released in a freely available public database meant as a resource for research on the immune response to SARS-CoV-2. Subjects who had been exposed to COVID-19, were actively infected with it, or had recovered from it provided the deeply sampled blood TCRbeta repertoires that made up the dataset. Nearly every sample came with metadata listing a de-identified subject ID, COVID-19 status, age in years and sex. The paper as a whole reports these results and caveats: The amount of clinical and demographic metadata varied by source and participant and was provided uncurated.

The immunoSEQ Assay, a bias-controlled multiplex PCR, was used to amplify TCRbeta CDR3 regions from genomic DNA. The study's processing was this. Nucleated cell counts per sample were estimated from amplification of reference gene primers within the assay. To quantify the absolute abundance of each unique TCRbeta CDR3 rearrangement, sequence reads were collapsed and filtered. Productive Simpson clonality was computed per sample as the square root of Simpson's diversity index over productive rearrangements. The table comes from immuneACCESS by way of TCRdb, which keeps in-frame sequences with V and J called. Part of the clones is missing from these tables; in studies checked, under half for an unresolved V gene and the rest for unknown reasons. V and J calls and clone size are as listed in that table; D and trimming were resolved from the DNA. For this sample the table gives approximately 210,000 clones, of which almost 90% were detected only once. Around 1.5% of the sample is in the top ten clones.

The trim is 7 bases for V and 3 bases for J, with a gap of 15 bases between the germline ends. As encoded in the germline V gene (reference sequence), CDR1 is MNHEY while CDR2 is SMNVEV. Spanning cysteine to phenylalanine, the CDR3 consists of 14 amino acids. CDR3 DNA only is kept here, 42 bases in frame from base 1. To note about this clone: Its target antigen remains unknown. Base qualities are missing; no much larger clone stands one base away.

Collaborating institutions collected whole blood in K2EDTA tubes following their own protocols. For TCRbeta analysis, collaborators shipped samples as frozen whole blood, isolated PBMCs, or DNA extracted from either of those sample types. This chain is built from TRBV27 and TRBJ2-5; TRBD1 is a possible D gene, resting on 6 matching bases. Material: peripheral blood. This sequence originates from a man between 18 and 35 years old with active or convalescent COVID-19. The bases are TGTGCCAGCACCTCATTACGGACAGAAGAGACCCAGTACTTC. Its amino acids are CASTSLRTEETQYF.